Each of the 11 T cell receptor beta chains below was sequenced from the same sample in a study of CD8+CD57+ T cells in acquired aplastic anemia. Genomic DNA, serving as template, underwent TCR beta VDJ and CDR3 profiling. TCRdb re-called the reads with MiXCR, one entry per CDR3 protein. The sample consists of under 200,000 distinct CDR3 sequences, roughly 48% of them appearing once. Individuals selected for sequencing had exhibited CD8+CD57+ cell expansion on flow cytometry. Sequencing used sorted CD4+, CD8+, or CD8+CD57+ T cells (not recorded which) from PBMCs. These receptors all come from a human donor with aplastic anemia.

This chain's CDR3 is CASSEMASSYEQYF. CDR3 coding DNA: TGTGCCAGCAGTGAAATGGCCTCCTCCTACGAGCAGTACTTC. This chain connects TRBV6-1 to TRBJ2-7; D is undetermined. CDR1 is MNHNS and CDR2 is SASEGT in the germline V gene. This CDR3 contains 14 residues. Deletions cut 2 bases from V and 0 bases from J, with 8 bases between.

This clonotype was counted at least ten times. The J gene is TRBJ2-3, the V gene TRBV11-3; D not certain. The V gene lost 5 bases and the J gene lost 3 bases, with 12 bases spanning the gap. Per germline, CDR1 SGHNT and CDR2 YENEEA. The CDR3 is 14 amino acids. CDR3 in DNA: TGTGCCAGCAGCCCAGAAGGATTAACAGATACGCAGTATTTT. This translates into CASSPEGLTDTQYF.

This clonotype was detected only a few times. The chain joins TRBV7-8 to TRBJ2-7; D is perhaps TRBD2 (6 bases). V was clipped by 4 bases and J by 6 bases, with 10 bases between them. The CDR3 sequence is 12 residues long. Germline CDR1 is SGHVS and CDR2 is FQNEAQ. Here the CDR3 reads CASSSQEGEQYF. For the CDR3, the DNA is TGTGCCAGCAGCTCACAGGAGGGCGAGCAGTACTTC.

The CDR3 DNA reads as TGTGCCACCAGCAGAGATCCGGGACGGGGATATTCACCCCTCCACTTT. This translates into CATSRDPGRGYSPLHF. The chain combines TRBV15 with TRBJ1-6; D may be TRBD1 (5 bases). Germline V gene lookup returns CDR1 LNHNV and CDR2 YYDKDF (reference sequence). The CDR3 spans 16 residues. V dropped 0 bases and J dropped 8 bases, with 14 bases sitting between them.

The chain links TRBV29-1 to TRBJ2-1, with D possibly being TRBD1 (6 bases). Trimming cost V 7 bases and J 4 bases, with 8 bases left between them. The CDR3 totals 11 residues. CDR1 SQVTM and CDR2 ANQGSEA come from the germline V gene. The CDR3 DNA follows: TGCAGCGCGGACAGTTACAATGAGCAGTTCTTC. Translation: CSADSYNEQFF.

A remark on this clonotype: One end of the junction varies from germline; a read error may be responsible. CDR3 region: CASSIGTGTDTQYF. The CDR3 nucleotides read TGTGCCAGTAGCATTGGGACAGGGACAGATACACAGTATTTT. The rearrangement links TRBV19 to TRBJ2-3; TRBD1 aligns across 9 bases. Germline V CDR1 and CDR2: LNHDA, SQIVND (reference sequence). CDR3 length: 14 amino acids. Variable domain in full (rest from reference TRBV19 and TRBJ2-3): DGGITQSPKYLFRKEGQNVTLSCEQNLNHDAMYWYRQDPGQGLRLIYYSQIVNDFQKGDIAEGYSVSREKKESFPLTVTSAQKNPTAFYLCASSIGTGTDTQYFGPGTRLTVL.

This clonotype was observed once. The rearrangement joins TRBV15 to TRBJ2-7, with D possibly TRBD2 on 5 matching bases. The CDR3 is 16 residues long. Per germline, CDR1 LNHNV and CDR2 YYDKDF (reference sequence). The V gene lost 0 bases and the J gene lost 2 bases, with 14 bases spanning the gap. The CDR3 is CATSREVRAATYEQYF. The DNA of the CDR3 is TGTGCCACCAGCAGAGAGGTGAGGGCAGCTACCTACGAGCAGTACTTC. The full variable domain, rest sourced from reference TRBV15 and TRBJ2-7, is DAMVIQNPRYQVTQFGKPVTLSCSQTLNHNVMYWYQQKSSQAPKLLFHYYDKDFNNEADTPDNFQSRRPNTSFCFLDIRSPGLGDTAMYLCATSREVRAATYEQYFGPGTRLTVT.

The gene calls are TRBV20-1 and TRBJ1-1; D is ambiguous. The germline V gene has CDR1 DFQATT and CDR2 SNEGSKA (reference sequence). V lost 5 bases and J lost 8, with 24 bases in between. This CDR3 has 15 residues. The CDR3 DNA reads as TGCAGTGCTCCTCTAGCGGGATTAAACACCGGGGAAGCTTTCTTT. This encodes CSAPLAGLNTGEAFF.

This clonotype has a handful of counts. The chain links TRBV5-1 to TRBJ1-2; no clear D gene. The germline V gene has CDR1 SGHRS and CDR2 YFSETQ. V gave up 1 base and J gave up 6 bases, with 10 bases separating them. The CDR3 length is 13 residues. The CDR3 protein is CASSLSVLHGYTF. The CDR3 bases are TGCGCCAGCAGCTTGTCGGTGCTGCATGGCTACACCTTC. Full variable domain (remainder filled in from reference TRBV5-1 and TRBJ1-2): KAGVTQTPRYLIKTRGQQVTLSCSPISGHRSVSWYQQTPGQGLQFLFEYFSETQRNKGNFPGRFSGRQFSNSRSEMNVSTLELGDSALYLCASSLSVLHGYTFGSGTRLTVV.

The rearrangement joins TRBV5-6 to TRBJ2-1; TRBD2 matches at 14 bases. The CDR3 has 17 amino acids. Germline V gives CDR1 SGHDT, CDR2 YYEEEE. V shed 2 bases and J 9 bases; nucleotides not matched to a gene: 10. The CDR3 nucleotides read TGTGCCAGCAGCTTACTAGGGACTAGCGGGAGCCACAGTGAGCAGTTCTTC. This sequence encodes CASSLLGTSGSHSEQFF.

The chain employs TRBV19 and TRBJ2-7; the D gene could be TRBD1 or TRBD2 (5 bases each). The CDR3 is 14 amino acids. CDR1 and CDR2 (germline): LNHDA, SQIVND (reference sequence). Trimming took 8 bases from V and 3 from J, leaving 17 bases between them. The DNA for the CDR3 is TGTGCCAGTTCCTTTACGGGGACGGGCTACGAGCAGTACTTC. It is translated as CASSFTGTGYEQYF.